This TCR beta chain comes out of a study of blood T cell repertoires in COVID-19. Profiled with immunoSEQ multiplex PCR; TCRdb holds only in-frame clones, not every one. The repertoire includes tens of thousands of clones, 83% of them detected once, and 10% sits in the top ten. This CDR3 comprises 13 residues. Trimming left V 5 bases short and J 3 bases short, with 10 bases between. Germline V CDR1 and CDR2: SNHLY, FYNNEI. Sample: peripheral blood. The receptor comes from a man over 45 with COVID-19, enrolled during active disease. The chain is built from TRBV2 and TRBJ2-5; D is possibly TRBD1 (5 bases). DNA for the CDR3: TGTGCCAGCAGTTGGGGCCTAAAAGAGACCCAGTACTTC. This sequence encodes CASSWGLKETQYF. The full variable domain, its missing parts supplied by reference TRBV2 and TRBJ2-5, is EPEVTQTPSHQVTQMGQEVILRCVPISNHLYFYWYRQILGQKVEFLVSFYNNEISEKSEIFDDQFSVERPDGSNFTLKIRSTKLEDSAMYFCASSWGLKETQYFGPGTRLLVL.